This T cell receptor beta chain was profiled in a study of T cell responses to AZD1222 COVID-19 vaccine. Assay: immunoSEQ multiplex PCR; the TCRdb copy retains only in-frame clones and omits some. The table has 100,000 to 150,000 clones, around 90% seen once. This specimen consisted of peripheral blood, obtained on day 0 of AZD1222 vaccination. This TCR derives from an adult in good health.

The DNA of the CDR3 is TGTGCCAGCAGCCAAGTAGCCGACGATGAGCAGTTCTTC. Its protein product is CASSQVADDEQFF. The V call is TRBV3-1 (or the pseudogene TRBV3-2), the J call TRBJ2-1; D gene ambiguous. The ends were cut back, 1 base at V and 8 bases at J, with 9 bases in the middle. The CDR3 consists of 13 residues. Germline V lookup: CDR1 LGHDT, CDR2 YNNKEL (reference sequence).